The TCR beta chain described here comes from a study of blood T cell repertoires in COVID-19. Study-level background: COVID-19 samples collected from the United States, Italy and Spain covered acute and convalescent phases.

TCRdb's table, derived via immunoSEQ multiplex PCR, lists solely in-frame clones and lacks some. The table lists 350,000 or so clones, approximately 83% of them singletons. The age range of participants was about 18 to 100 years, with residence in about 25 US areas. The study assigned cohorts using participant-reported clinical history. Looked up from germline, CDR1 is SQVTM and CDR2 is ANQGSEA. The CDR3 totals 13 residues. V was cut by 6 bases and J by 7 bases, with 19 bases left in between. The receptor was derived from a woman aged 40 to 49 with acute COVID-19. The sample consisted of PBMCs or T cells enriched from blood (not recorded which). The genes are TRBV29-1 and TRBJ2-7, with a weak D call TRBD1 (6 bases). In nucleotides, the CDR3 is TGCAGCGTACGAAGGGACACTACGAGTGAGCAGTACTTC. It encodes CSVRRDTTSEQYF.